This is a list of T cell receptor beta chains from one sample in a study of T cells in Graves' hyperthyroidism and ophthalmopathy. Each CDR3 protein is one row after TCRdb ran MiXCR on the multiplex PCR reads. The sample lists roughly 650,000 distinct CDR3 sequences, approximately 16% occurring once. Sample: blood. These receptors were collected from a middle-aged woman with Graves' ophthalmopathy. Each CDR3 is given without its conserved first and last residue. Fields, in order: CDR3 length, V gene, CDR3 protein.

14	TRBV27	ASSPTGTQRGQPQH
14	TRBV19	ASSTLIGTGTNEQF
15	TRBV6-1	ASSTGLAGPIQETQY
11	TRBV30	AWSAGRAYEQY
13	TRBV7-8	ASSPYGGSNQPQH
11	TRBV27	ASSHGTGYEQY
12	TRBV5-1	ASSLGQRNSPLH
13	TRBV30	AWSVPRLVTHEQF
14	TRBV7-2	ASSERQSSYNSPLH
13	TRBV20-1	SARAPGQSSYEQY
15	TRBV7-8	ASSTFRPPFSYNEQF
12	TRBV20-1	SARDDRGNSPLH
13	TRBV20-1	SATTPWGERETQY
12	TRBV10-2	ASSGDSPNQPQH
16	TRBV28	ASSPLVLGRDGSYEQY
10	TRBV3-1	ASSQERVGYT
12	TRBV28	ASSLSVSPCEQY
9	TRBV28	ASSLGHEQC
14	TRBV20-1	SASQPSRVDDYGYT
10	TRBV7-9	ASSSAGYTQY
14	TRBV4-2	ASSQDSSGIKETQY
14	TRBV5-1	ASSRQQGTGTDTQY
14	TRBV13	ASSFRSAGGPGELF
14	TRBV7-8	ASSDLQGGGSSPLH
12	TRBV2	ASTDRATNEKLF
13	TRBV11-2	ASSRTTGTPNEQY
12	TRBV20-1	SALPDWGDDGYT
10	TRBV16	ASSRTGNTIY
11	TRBV20-1	SALQGTNEKLF
9	TRBV20-1	SAREDQTQY
14	TRBV3-1	ASSQSRGSSNQPQH
15	TRBV2	ASNQGQGYSGANVLT
13	TRBV28	ASTHPRGMNTEAF
11	TRBV11-3	AGRDPDCYGYT
11	TRBV30	AWKRTIYNEQF
13	TRBV24-1	ATSEGRGPYNEQF
15	TRBV2	ASSETRPLSGANVLT
14	TRBV24-1	ATSDFGTGGSFTLH
13	TRBV27	ASSSLLYSNQPQH
11	TRBV18	ASSPGYTDTQY